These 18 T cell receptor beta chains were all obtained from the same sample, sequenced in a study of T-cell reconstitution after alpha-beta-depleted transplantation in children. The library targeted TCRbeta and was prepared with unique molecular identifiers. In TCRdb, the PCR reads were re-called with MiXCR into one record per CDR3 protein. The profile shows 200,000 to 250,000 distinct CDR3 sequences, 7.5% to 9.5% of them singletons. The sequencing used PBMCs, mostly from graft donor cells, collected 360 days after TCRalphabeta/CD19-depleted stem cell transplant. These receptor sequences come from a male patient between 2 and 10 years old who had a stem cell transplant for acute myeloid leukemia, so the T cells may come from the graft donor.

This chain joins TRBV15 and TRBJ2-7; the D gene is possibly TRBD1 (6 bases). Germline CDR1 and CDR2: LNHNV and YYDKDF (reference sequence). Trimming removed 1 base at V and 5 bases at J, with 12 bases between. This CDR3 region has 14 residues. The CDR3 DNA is TGTGCCACCAGCAGAGCGCGCAGGGGTGACGAGCAGTACGTC. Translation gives CATSRARRGDEQYV.

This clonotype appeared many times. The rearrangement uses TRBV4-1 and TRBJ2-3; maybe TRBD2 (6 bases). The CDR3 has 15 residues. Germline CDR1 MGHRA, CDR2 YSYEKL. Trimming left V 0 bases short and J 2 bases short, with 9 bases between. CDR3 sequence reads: CASSQDPGDTDTQYF. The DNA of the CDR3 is TGCGCCAGCAGCCAAGACCCGGGGGACACAGATACGCAGTATTTT.

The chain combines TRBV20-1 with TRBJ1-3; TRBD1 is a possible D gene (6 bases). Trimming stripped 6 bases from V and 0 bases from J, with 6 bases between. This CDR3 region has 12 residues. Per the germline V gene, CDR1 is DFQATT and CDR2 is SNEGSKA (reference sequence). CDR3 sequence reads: CSAGASGNTIYF. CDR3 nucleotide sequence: TGCAGTGCGGGGGCCTCTGGAAACACCATATATTTT.

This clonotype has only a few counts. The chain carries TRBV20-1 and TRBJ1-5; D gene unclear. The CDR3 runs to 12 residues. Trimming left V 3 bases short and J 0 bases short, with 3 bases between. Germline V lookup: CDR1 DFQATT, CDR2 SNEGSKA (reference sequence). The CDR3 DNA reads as TGCAGTGCTAGCCCTAGCAATCAGCCCCAGCATTTT. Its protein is CSASPSNQPQHF.

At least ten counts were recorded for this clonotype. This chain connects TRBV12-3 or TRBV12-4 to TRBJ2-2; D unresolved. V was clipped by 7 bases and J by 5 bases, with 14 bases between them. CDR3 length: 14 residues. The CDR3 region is CASTLRAATGELFF. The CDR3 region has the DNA TGTGCCAGCACTCTCCGGGCCGCAACCGGGGAGCTGTTTTTT.

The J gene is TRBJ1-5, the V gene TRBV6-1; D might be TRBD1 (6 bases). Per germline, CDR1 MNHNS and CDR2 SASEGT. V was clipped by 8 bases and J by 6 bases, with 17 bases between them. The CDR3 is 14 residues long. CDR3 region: CASESDSLSQPQHF. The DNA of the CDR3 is TGTGCCAGCGAGTCGGACAGTTTAAGTCAGCCCCAGCATTTT.

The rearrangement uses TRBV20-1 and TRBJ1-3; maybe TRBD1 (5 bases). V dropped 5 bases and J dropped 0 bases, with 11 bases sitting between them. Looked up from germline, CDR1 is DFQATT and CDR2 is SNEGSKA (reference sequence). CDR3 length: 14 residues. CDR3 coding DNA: TGCAGTGCTCACTCTCAGGGCTCTGGAAACACCATATATTTT. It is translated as CSAHSQGSGNTIYF.

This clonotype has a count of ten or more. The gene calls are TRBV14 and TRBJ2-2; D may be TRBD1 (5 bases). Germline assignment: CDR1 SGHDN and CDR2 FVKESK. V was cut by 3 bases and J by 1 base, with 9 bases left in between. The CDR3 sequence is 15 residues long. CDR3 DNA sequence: TGTGCCAGCAGCCAGACCACAGGGAACACCGGGGAGCTGTTTTTT. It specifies CASSQTTGNTGELFF.

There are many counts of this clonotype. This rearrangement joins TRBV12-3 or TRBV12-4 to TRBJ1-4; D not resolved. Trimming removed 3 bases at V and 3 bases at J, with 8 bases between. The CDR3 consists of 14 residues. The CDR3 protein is CASSFRQSNEKLFF. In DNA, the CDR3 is TGTGCCAGCAGTTTCAGGCAGTCTAATGAAAAACTGTTTTTT.

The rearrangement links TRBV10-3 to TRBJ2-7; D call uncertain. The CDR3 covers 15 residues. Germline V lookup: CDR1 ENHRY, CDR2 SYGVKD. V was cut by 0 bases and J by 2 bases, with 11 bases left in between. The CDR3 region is CAISESRKHTYEQYV. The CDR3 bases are TGTGCCATCAGTGAGTCGCGTAAACACACCTACGAGCAGTACGTC.

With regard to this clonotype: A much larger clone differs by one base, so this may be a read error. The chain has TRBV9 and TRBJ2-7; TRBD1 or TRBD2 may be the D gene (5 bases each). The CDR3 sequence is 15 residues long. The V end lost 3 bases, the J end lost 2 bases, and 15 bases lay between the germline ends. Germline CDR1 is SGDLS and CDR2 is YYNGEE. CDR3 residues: CASSAGRDATYEQYF. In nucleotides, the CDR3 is TGTGCCAGCAGCGCGGGCCGGGACGCGACCTACGAGCAGTACTTC.

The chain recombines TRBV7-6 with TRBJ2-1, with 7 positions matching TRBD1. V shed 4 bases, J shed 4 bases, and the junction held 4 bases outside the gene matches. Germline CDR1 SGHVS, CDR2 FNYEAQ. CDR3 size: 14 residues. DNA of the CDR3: TGTGCCAGCAGCTCCCCGGGACAGTACAATGAGCAGTTCTTC. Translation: CASSSPGQYNEQFF.

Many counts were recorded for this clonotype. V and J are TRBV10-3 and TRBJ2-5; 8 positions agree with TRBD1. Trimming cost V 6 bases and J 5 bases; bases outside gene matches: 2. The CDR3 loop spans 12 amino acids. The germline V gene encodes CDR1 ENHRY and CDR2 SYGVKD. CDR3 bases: TGTGCCATCAGGGACAGGGTGGAGACCCAGTACTTC. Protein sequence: CAIRDRVETQYF.

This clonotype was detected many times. The CDR3 DNA reads as TGCGCCAGCAGCTTGGCGTTGGGGGACCCCGGTGCGGAGCAGTTCTTC. As protein: CASSLALGDPGAEQFF. This rearrangement joins TRBV5-1 to TRBJ2-1, with D possibly called TRBD1 or TRBD2 (5 bases each). Trimming shortened V by 0 bases and J by 10 bases, and 20 bases separated the two germline ends. The germline gives CDR1 SGHRS, CDR2 YFSETQ. The CDR3 sequence is 16 residues long. The full variable domain, completed using reference TRBV5-1 and TRBJ2-1, is KAGVTQTPRYLIKTRGQQVTLSCSPISGHRSVSWYQQTPGQGLQFLFEYFSETQRNKGNFPGRFSGRQFSNSRSEMNVSTLELGDSALYLCASSLALGDPGAEQFFGPGTRLTVL.

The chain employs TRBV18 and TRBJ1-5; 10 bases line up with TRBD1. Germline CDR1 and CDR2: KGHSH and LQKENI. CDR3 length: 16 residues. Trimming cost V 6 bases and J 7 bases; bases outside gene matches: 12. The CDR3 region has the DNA TGTGCCAGCTCTCCTTTAGCCGGGACAGGGGAACAGCCCCAGCATTTT. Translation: CASSPLAGTGEQPQHF.

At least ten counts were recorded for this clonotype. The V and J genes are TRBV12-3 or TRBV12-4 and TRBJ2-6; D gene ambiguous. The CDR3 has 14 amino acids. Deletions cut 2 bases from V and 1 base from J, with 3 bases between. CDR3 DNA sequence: TGTGCCAGCAGTTTACGGTCTGGGGCCAACGTCCTGACTTTC. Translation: CASSLRSGANVLTF.

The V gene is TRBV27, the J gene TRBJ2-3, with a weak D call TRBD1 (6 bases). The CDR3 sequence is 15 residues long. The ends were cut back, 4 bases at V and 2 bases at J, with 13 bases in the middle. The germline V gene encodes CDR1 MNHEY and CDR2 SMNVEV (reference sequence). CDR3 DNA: TGTGCCAGCAGTTCCGGACAGCTCACCACAGATACGCAGTATTTT. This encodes CASSSGQLTTDTQYF.

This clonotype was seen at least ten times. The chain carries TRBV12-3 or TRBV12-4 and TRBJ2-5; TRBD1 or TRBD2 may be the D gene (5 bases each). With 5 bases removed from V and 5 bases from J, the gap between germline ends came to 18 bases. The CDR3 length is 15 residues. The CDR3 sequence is CASSGVRIGEETQYF. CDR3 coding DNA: TGTGCCAGCAGTGGGGTGAGGATAGGGGAGGAGACCCAGTACTTC.